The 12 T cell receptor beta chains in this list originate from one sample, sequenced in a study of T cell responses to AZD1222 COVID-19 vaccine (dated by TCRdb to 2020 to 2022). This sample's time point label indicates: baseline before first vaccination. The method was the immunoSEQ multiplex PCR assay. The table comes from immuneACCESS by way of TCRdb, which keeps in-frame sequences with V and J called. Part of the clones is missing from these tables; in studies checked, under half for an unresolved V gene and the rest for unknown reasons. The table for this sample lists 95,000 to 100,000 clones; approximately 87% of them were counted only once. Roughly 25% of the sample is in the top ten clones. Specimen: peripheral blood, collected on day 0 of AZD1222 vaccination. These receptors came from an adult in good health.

CDR3 sequence: CASKANQGNTGELFF. CDR3 in DNA: TGCGCCAGCAAGGCTAATCAGGGGAACACCGGGGAGCTGTTTTTT. The gene calls are TRBV5-1 and TRBJ2-2, with D possibly matching TRBD1 (5 bases). Germline CDR1 SGHRS, CDR2 YFSETQ. V shed 6 bases and J shed 1 base, with 13 bases lying between them. There are 15 residues in the CDR3.

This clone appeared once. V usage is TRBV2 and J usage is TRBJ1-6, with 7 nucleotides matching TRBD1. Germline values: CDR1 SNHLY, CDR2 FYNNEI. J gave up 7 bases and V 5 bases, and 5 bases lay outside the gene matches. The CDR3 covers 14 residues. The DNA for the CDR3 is TGTGCCAGCAGTTCGGGACAGCCCAATTCACCCCTCCACTTT. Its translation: CASSSGQPNSPLHF.

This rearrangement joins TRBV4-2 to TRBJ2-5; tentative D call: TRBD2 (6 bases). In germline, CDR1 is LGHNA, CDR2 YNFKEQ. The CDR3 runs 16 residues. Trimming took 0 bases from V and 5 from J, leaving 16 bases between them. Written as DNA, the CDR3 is TGTGCCAGCAGCCAAGATCCTGGTAGCGGAGGCGAGACCCAGTACTTC. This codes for CASSQDPGSGGETQYF.

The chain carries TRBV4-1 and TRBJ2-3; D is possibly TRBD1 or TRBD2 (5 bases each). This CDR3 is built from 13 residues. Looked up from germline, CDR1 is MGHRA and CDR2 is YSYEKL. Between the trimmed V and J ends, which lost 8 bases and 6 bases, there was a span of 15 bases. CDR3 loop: CASALLGEDTQYF. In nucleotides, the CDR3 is TGCGCCAGCGCCCTGCTAGGGGAGGATACGCAGTATTTT.

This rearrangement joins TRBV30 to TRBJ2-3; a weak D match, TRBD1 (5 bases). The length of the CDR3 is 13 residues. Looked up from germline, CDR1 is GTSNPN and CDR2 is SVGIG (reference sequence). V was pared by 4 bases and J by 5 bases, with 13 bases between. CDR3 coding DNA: TGTGCCTGGACCATACAAGGGGAAGATACGCAGTATTTT. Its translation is CAWTIQGEDTQYF.

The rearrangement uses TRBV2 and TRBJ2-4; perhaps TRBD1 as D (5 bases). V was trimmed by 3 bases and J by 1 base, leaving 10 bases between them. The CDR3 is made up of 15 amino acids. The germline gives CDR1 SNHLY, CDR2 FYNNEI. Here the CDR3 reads CASSEQGLAKNIQYF. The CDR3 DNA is TGTGCCAGCAGTGAGCAGGGTTTGGCCAAAAACATTCAGTACTTC. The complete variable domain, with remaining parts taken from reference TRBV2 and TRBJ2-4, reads EPEVTQTPSHQVTQMGQEVILRCVPISNHLYFYWYRQILGQKVEFLVSFYNNEISEKSEIFDDQFSVERPDGSNFTLKIRSTKLEDSAMYFCASSEQGLAKNIQYFGAGTRLSVL.

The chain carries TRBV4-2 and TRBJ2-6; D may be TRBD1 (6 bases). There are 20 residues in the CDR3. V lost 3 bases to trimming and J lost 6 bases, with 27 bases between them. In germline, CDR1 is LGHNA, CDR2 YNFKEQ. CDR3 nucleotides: TGTGCCAGCAGCCAGCTAGTGCTCACAGGGTTTTCAGGTGCGGCCAACGTCCTGACTTTC. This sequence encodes CASSQLVLTGFSGAANVLTF.

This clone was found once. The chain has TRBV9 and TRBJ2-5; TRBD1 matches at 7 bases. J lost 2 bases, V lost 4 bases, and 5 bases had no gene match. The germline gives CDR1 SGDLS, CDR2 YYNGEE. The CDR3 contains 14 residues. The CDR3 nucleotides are TGTGCCAGCAGCTTTGGACAGGATCAAGAGACCCAGTACTTC. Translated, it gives CASSFGQDQETQYF. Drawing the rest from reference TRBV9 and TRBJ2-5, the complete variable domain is DSGVTQTPKHLITATGQRVTLRCSPRSGDLSVYWYQQSLDQGLQFLIQYYNGEERAKGNILERFSAQQFPDLHSELNLSSLELGDSALYFCASSFGQDQETQYFGPGTRLLVL.

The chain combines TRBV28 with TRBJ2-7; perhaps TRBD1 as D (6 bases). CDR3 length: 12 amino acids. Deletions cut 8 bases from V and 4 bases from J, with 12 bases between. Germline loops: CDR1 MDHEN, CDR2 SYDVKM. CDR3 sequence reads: CASQGGGYEQYF. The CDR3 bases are TGTGCCAGCCAAGGGGGTGGGTACGAGCAGTACTTC.

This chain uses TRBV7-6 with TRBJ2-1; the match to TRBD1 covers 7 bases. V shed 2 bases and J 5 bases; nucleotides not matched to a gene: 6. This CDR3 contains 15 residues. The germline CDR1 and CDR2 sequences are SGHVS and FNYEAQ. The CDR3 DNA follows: TGTGCCAGCAGCTTAAATAGGGGGCGGGACAATGAGCAGTTCTTC. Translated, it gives CASSLNRGRDNEQFF. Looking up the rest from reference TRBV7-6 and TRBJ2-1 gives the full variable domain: GAGVSQSPRYKVTKRGQDVALRCDPISGHVSLYWYRQALGQGPEFLTYFNYEAQQDKSGLPNDRFSAERPEGSISTLTIQRTEQRDSAMYRCASSLNRGRDNEQFFGPGTRLTVL.

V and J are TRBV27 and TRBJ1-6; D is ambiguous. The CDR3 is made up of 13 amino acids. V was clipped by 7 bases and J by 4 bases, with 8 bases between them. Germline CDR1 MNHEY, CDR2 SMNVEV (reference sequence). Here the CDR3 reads CASTRQYNSPLHF. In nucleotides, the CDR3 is TGTGCCAGCACGAGGCAGTATAATTCACCCCTCCACTTT.

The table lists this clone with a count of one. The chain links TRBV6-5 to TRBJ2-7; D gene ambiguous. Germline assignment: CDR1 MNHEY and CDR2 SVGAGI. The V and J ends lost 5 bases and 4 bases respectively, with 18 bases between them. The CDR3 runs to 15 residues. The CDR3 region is CASSTPLPAGYEQYF. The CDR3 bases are TGTGCCAGCAGTACCCCGCTCCCTGCAGGATACGAGCAGTACTTC.